This T cell receptor (beta chain) was captured by sequencing in a study of blood T cells in healthy people across ages. Study-wide results and limits: Versus aged donors, long-lived donors had higher diversity and more naive CD4+ cells. Total diversity from one million sequenced T cells was likely underestimated.

Around 10 milliliters of peripheral blood were drawn from each donor. Total RNA, at least 6 micrograms per sample, was extracted from PBMCs. The second PCR ran roughly 7 to 12 cycles with a sample-barcoded 5' primer and J-beta primers. TCRdb independently ran MiXCR on the 5' RACE reads; one entry per CDR3 protein. The sample includes about 640,000 distinct CDR3 sequences, roughly 30% of them seen just once. Note on this clonotype: The antigen is unknown.

Germline trimming cut 3 bases from V and 8 bases from J; bases unmatched to any gene: 9. The CDR3 runs 14 residues. The germline V gene encodes CDR1 DFQATT and CDR2 SNEGSKA (reference sequence). This chain connects TRBV20-1 to TRBJ2-1, with TRBD1 identical over 8 bases. This clonotype originated in a woman aged 80 or over in good health. The source material was blood. The CDR3 reads CSARSGTGIYEQFF. In DNA form, the CDR3 reads TGCAGTGCTAGGTCCGGGACAGGAATCTATGAGCAGTTCTTC.